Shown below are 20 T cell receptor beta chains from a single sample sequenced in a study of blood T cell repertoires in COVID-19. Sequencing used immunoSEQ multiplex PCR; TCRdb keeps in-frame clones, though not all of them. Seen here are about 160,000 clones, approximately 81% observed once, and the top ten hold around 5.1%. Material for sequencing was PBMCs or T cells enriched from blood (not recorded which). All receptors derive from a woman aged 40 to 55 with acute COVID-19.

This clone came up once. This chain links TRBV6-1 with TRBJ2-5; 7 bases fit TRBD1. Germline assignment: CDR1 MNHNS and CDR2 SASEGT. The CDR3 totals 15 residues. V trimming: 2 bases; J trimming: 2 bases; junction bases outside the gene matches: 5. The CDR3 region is CASSETPGQQETQYF. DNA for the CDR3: TGTGCCAGCAGTGAAACCCCGGGACAGCAAGAGACCCAGTACTTC.

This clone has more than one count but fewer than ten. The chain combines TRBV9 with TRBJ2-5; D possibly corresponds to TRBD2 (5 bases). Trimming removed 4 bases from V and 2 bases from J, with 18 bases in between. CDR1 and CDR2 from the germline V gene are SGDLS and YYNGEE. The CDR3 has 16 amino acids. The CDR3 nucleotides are TGTGCCAGCAGCCGTCTAACCGGAGGCTTTCAAGAGACCCAGTACTTC. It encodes CASSRLTGGFQETQYF.

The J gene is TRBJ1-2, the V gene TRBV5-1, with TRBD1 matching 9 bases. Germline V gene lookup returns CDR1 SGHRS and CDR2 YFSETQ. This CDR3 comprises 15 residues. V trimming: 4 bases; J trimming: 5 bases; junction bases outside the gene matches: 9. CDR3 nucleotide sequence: TGCGCCAGCAGCCCGGCCGGGACAGGGTCTTATGGCTACACCTTC. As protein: CASSPAGTGSYGYTF. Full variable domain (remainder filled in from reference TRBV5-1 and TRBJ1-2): KAGVTQTPRYLIKTRGQQVTLSCSPISGHRSVSWYQQTPGQGLQFLFEYFSETQRNKGNFPGRFSGRQFSNSRSEMNVSTLELGDSALYLCASSPAGTGSYGYTFGSGTRLTVV.

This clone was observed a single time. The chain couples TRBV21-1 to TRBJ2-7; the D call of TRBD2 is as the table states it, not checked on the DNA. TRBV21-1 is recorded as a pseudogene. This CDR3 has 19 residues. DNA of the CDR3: TGTGCCAGCAGCACCCACAGGGGTCCGGGACTAGCGGGCCCCTACGAGCAGTACTTC. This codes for CASSTHRGPGLAGPYEQYF.

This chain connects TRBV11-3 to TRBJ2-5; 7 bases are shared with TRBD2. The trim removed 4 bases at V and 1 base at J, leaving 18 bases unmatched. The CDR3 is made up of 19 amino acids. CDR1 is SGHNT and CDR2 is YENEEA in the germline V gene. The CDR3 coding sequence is TGTGCCAGCAGCTCACTCCGGGACGGAAGATTAGCGGGCCAAGAGACCCAGTACTTC. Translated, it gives CASSSLRDGRLAGQETQYF.

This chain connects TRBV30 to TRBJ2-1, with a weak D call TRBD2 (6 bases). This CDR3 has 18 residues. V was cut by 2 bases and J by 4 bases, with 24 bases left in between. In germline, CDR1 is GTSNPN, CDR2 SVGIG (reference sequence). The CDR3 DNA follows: TGTGCCTGGAGTATTAACTCCCCGCGGAGGGGACCTTACAATGAGCAGTTCTTC. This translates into CAWSINSPRRGPYNEQFF.

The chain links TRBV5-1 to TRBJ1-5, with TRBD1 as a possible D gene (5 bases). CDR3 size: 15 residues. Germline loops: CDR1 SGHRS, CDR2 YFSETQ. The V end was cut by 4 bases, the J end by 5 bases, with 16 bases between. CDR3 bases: TGCGCCAGCAGCCCCTACGGGACTTTGGATCAGCCCCAGCATTTT. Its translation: CASSPYGTLDQPQHF.

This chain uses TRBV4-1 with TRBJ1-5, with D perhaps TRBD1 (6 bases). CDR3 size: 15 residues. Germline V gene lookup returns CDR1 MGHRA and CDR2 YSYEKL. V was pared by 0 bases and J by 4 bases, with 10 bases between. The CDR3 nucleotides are TGCGCCAGCAGCCAAGAGGGAGGGACAAATCAGCCCCAGCATTTT. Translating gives CASSQEGGTNQPQHF.

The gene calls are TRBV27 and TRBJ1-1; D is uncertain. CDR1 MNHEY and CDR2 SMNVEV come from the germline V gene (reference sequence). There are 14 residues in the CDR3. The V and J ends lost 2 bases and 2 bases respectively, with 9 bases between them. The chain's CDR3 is CASSLQAGNTEAFF. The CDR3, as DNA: TGTGCCAGCAGTTTACAGGCTGGTAACACTGAAGCTTTCTTT.

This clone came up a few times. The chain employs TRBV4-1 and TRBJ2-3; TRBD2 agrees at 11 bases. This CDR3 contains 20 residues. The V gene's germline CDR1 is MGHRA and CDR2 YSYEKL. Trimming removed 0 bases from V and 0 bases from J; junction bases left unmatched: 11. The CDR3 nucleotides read TGCGCCAGCAGCCAAGATTCCGCTTCTGTAGCGGGAGGGAGCACAGATACGCAGTATTTT. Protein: CASSQDSASVAGGSTDTQYF.

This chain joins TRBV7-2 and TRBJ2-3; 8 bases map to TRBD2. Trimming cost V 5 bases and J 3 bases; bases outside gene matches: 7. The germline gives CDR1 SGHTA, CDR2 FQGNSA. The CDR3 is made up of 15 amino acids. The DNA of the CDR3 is TGTGCCAGCAGCACAACGGGACTAGTTACAGATACGCAGTATTTT. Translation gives CASSTTGLVTDTQYF.

The CDR3: CASSLPNTDTQYF. The CDR3 DNA sequence: TGTGCCAGCAGCTTACCCAACACAGATACGCAGTATTTT. This chain joins TRBV7-2 and TRBJ2-3; no clear D. CDR3 length equals 13 residues. Germline V gene lookup returns CDR1 SGHTA and CDR2 FQGNSA. The V end lost 2 bases, the J end lost 2 bases, and 5 bases lay between the germline ends.

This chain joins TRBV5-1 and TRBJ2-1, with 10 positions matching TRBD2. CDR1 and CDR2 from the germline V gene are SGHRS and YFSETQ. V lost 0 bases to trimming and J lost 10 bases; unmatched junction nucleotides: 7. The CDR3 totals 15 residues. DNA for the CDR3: TGCGCCAGCAGCTTGGTTACTAGCGGGGTTGAAGAGCAGTTCTTC. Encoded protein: CASSLVTSGVEEQFF.

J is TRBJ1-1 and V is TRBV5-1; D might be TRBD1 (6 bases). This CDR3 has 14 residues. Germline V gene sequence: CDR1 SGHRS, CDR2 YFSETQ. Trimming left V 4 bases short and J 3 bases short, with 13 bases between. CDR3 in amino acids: CASSVQGWDTEAFF. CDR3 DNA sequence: TGCGCCAGCAGCGTCCAGGGGTGGGACACTGAAGCTTTCTTT.

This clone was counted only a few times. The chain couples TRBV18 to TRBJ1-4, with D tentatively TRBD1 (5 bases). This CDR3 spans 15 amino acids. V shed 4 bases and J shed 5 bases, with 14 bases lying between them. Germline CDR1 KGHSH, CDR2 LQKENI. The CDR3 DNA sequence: TGTGCCAGCTCACGCACCCCGGGGGTCAATGAAAAACTGTTTTTT. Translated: CASSRTPGVNEKLFF.

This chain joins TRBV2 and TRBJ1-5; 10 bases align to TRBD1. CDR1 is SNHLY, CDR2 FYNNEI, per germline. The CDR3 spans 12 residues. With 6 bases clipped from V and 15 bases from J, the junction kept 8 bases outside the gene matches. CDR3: CASRALDRGVHF. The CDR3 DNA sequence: TGTGCCAGCAGAGCCTTGGACAGGGGGGTGCATTTT. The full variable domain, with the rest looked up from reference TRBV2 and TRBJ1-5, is EPEVTQTPSHQVTQMGQEVILRCVPISNHLYFYWYRQILGQKVEFLVSFYNNEISEKSEIFDDQFSVERPDGSNFTLKIRSTKLEDSAMYFCASRALDRGVHFGDGTRLSIL.

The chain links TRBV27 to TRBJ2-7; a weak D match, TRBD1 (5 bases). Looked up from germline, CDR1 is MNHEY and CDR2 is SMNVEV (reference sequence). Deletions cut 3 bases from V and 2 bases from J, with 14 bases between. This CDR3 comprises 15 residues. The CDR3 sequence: CASSFSGNAAYEQYF. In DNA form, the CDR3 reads TGTGCCAGCAGTTTCTCAGGGAATGCAGCCTACGAGCAGTACTTC.

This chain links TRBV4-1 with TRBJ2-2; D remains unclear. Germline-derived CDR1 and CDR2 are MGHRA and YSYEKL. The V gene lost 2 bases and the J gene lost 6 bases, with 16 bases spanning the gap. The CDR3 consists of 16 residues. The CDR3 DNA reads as TGCGCCAGCAGCCAATCAGAAAGTTTCTTCTCCGGGGAGCTGTTTTTT. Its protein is CASSQSESFFSGELFF.

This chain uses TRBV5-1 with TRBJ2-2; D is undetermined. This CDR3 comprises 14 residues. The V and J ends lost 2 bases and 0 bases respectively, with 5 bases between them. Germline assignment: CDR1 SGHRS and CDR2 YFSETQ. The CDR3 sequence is CASSFVPNTGELFF. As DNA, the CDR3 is TGCGCCAGCAGCTTCGTTCCGAACACCGGGGAGCTGTTTTTT.

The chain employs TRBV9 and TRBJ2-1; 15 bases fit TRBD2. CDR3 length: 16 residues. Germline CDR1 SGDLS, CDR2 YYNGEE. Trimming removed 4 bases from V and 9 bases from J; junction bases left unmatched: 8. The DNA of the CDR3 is TGTGCCAGCAGCTCCGGGACTAGCGGGAGGCTGACTGAGCAGTTCTTC. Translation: CASSSGTSGRLTEQFF.